The 29 T cell receptor beta chains in this list originate from one sample, sequenced in a study of T cells after posttransplantation cyclophosphamide. Produced via immunoSEQ multiplex PCR; TCRdb's table is partial and in-frame only. Of some 47,000 clones listed, more than 70% are singletons. The sample comprised PBMCs. The source of these receptors is a man aged 30 to 45 with a blood cancer, CMV-positive, and with a related stem cell donor.

The J gene is TRBJ2-7, the V gene TRBV7-8, with 8 bases lining up with TRBD1. The V segment lost 6 bases and the J segment 5 bases; nucleotides outside the gene matches: 6. CDR1 is SGHVS and CDR2 is FQNEAQ in the germline V gene. The CDR3 extends over 13 amino acids. As DNA, the CDR3 is TGTGCCAGCAGACCGGGACAGGCCAACGAGCAGTACTTC. This gives the protein CASRPGQANEQYF.

V usage is TRBV14 and J usage is TRBJ1-2, with unresolved D. With 4 bases removed from V and 6 bases from J, the gap between germline ends came to 15 bases. Per the germline V gene, CDR1 is SGHDN and CDR2 is FVKESK. The CDR3 runs to 14 residues. The CDR3 DNA reads TGTGCCAGCAGCCGCCCCCACCAGGATAATGGCTACACCTTC. It yields the protein CASSRPHQDNGYTF.

The rearrangement links TRBV9 to TRBJ2-3, with a tentative D call TRBD2 (6 bases). Germline CDR1 reads SGDLS; CDR2 reads YYNGEE. The V and J ends lost 0 bases and 7 bases respectively, with 18 bases between them. The CDR3 sequence is 16 residues long. CDR3 DNA: TGTGCCAGCAGCGTAGGTTCGGGAGTAAACCTTTATACGCAGTATTTT. Amino acid sequence: CASSVGSGVNLYTQYF. The variable domain in full, with the rest retrieved from reference TRBV9 and TRBJ2-3, is DSGVTQTPKHLITATGQRVTLRCSPRSGDLSVYWYQQSLDQGLQFLIQYYNGEERAKGNILERFSAQQFPDLHSELNLSSLELGDSALYFCASSVGSGVNLYTQYFGPGTRLTVL.

The J gene is TRBJ1-2, the V gene TRBV29-1; 7 positions agree with TRBD1. The germline gives CDR1 SQVTM, CDR2 ANQGSEA. Trimming took 6 bases from V and 8 from J; bases not matched to a gene: 9. The CDR3 loop spans 12 amino acids. The CDR3 DNA reads as TGCAGCGTGGACGGGACAGTCAAAGGCTACACCTTC. It translates to CSVDGTVKGYTF.

This clone has just a few counts. V is TRBV7-9 and J is TRBJ1-1; D is unresolved. The germline V gene has CDR1 SEHNR and CDR2 FQNEAQ (reference sequence). Between the trimmed V and J ends, which lost 0 bases and 0 bases, there was a span of 5 bases. This CDR3 contains 14 residues. Here the CDR3 DNA reads TGTGCCAGCAGCTTAGCCTCTATGAACACTGAAGCTTTCTTT. This gives the protein CASSLASMNTEAFF.

As regards this clone: This CDR3 is also generated by other DNA sequences in the sample. The chain has TRBV9 and TRBJ2-1; TRBD2 agrees at 10 bases. Trimming cost V 3 bases and J 0 bases; bases outside gene matches: 0. The germline V gene encodes CDR1 SGDLS and CDR2 YYNGEE. This CDR3 comprises 15 residues. The CDR3 protein is CASSASGSSYNEQFF. The CDR3 nucleotides read TGTGCCAGCAGCGCTAGCGGGAGCTCCTACAATGAGCAGTTCTTC.

This chain joins TRBV6-5 and TRBJ2-3; 11 nucleotides line up with TRBD2. The germline gives CDR1 MNHEY, CDR2 SVGAGI. This CDR3 is 14 amino acids long. V gave up 8 bases and J gave up 5 bases; unmatched junction bases: 6. The CDR3 DNA is TGTGCCAGCGTAAGGACTAGCGGGCAAGATACGCAGTATTTT. Translated: CASVRTSGQDTQYF.

The genes are TRBV19 and TRBJ1-2; no clear D. The V gene's germline CDR1 is LNHDA and CDR2 SQIVND (reference sequence). This CDR3 contains 17 residues. The V end was cut by 4 bases, the J end by 3 bases, with 21 bases between. As DNA, the CDR3 is TGTGCCAGTAGTAACTTGAGACCCACTAGTCGAGACTATGGCTACACCTTC. The encoded protein is CASSNLRPTSRDYGYTF. The entire variable domain, with the rest obtained from reference TRBV19 and TRBJ1-2, is as follows: DGGITQSPKYLFRKEGQNVTLSCEQNLNHDAMYWYRQDPGQGLRLIYYSQIVNDFQKGDIAEGYSVSREKKESFPLTVTSAQKNPTAFYLCASSNLRPTSRDYGYTFGSGTRLTVV.

V gene TRBV7-9 combines with J gene TRBJ2-3, with 7 nucleotides matching TRBD2. V lost 3 bases, J lost 5 bases, and 11 bases stayed unmatched. Germline V gene data show CDR1 as SEHNR and CDR2 as FQNEAQ (reference sequence). The CDR3 is made up of 16 amino acids. CDR3 region: CASSLGTGGSIDTQYF. The CDR3 DNA follows: TGTGCCAGCAGCTTGGGAACTGGCGGGAGTATAGATACGCAGTATTTT.

This chain links TRBV18 with TRBJ1-3; 10 bases match TRBD1. CDR3 size: 16 residues. V trimming: 2 bases; J trimming: 2 bases; junction bases outside the gene matches: 3. Germline-derived CDR1 and CDR2 are KGHSH and LQKENI. DNA of the CDR3: TGTGCCAGCTCACCAGGGACAGGGGACGCTGGAAACACCATATATTTT. Amino acids: CASSPGTGDAGNTIYF. Full variable domain (outside the CDR3, taken from reference TRBV18 and TRBJ1-3): NAGVMQNPRHLVRRRGQEARLRCSPMKGHSHVYWYRQLPEEGLKFMVYLQKENIIDESGMPKERFSAEFPKEGPSILRIQQVVRGDSAAYFCASSPGTGDAGNTIYFGEGSWLTVV.

J is TRBJ2-7 and V is TRBV28; 7 bases match TRBD2. J gave up 6 bases and V 5 bases, and 7 bases lay outside the gene matches. The CDR3 contains 13 residues. The V gene's germline CDR1 is MDHEN and CDR2 SYDVKM. This CDR3 reads CASSGGGVSEQYF. The CDR3 DNA reads as TGTGCCAGCAGTGGGGGGGGAGTGAGCGAGCAGTACTTC.

This chain joins TRBV7-9 and TRBJ1-2; a possible D gene is TRBD1 (6 bases). In germline, CDR1 is SEHNR, CDR2 FQNEAQ (reference sequence). CDR3 length: 13 amino acids. V lost 0 bases and J 5 bases, leaving 7 bases between the germline ends. CDR3 in amino acids: CASSLAGQYGYTF. The CDR3 DNA reads TGTGCCAGCAGCTTAGCCGGACAGTATGGCTACACCTTC.

This clone was seen more than once but under ten times. The chain carries TRBV27 and TRBJ2-5, with D uncertain. The last part of the DNA fits TRBJ2-7 better; the J call may be wrong. From germline, CDR1 is MNHEY and CDR2 SMNVEV (reference sequence). This CDR3 contains 13 residues. The CDR3 DNA reads TGTGCCAGCAGGCAAGCAACCTCCTACGAGCAGTACTTC. This gives the protein CASRQATSYEQYF.

The chain carries TRBV6-5 and TRBJ1-1; D uncertain. CDR3 length: 16 amino acids. V dropped 4 bases and J dropped 1 base, with 16 bases sitting between them. In germline, CDR1 is MNHEY, CDR2 SVGAGI. The CDR3 DNA sequence: TGTGCCAGCAGTTTTTCCGGGGAGCGAACGAACACTGAAGCTTTCTTT. This sequence encodes CASSFSGERTNTEAFF.

This chain links TRBV5-4 with TRBJ2-1, with 7 bases lining up with TRBD2. Germline V gene sequence: CDR1 SGHNT, CDR2 YYREEE (reference sequence). The junction had 11 bases not matched to a gene; V was cut back by 4 bases and J by 7 bases. This CDR3 is 15 amino acids long. In nucleotides, the CDR3 is TGTGCCAGCAGCCGCAAAGCTAGGGGAGGGAATGAGCAGTTCTTC. Its translation is CASSRKARGGNEQFF.

Worth noting for this clone: The same CDR3 also results from other DNA sequences found in this sample. The J gene is TRBJ2-2, the V gene TRBV7-3; TRBD2 might be the D (7 bases). V lost 2 bases to trimming and J lost 5 bases, with 12 bases between them. Germline V gives CDR1 SGHTA, CDR2 FQGTGA. The CDR3 is 15 amino acids. For the CDR3, the DNA is TGTGCCAGCAGCTTAGCGGGGGCCGGTACCGGGGAGCTGTTTTTT. It is translated as CASSLAGAGTGELFF.

The chain employs TRBV5-6 and TRBJ2-5, with TRBD2 matching over 12 bases. V dropped 1 base and J dropped 4; count of bases not matched to a gene: 11. CDR1 is SGHDT and CDR2 is YYEEEE in the germline V gene. CDR3 length equals 18 residues. CDR3 amino acids: CASSLFFSPTSGGETQYF. For the CDR3, the DNA is TGTGCCAGCAGCTTGTTCTTTTCACCGACTAGCGGGGGAGAGACCCAGTACTTC.

This chain joins TRBV19 and TRBJ2-3; the match to TRBD2 covers 8 bases. Per germline, CDR1 LNHDA and CDR2 SQIVND (reference sequence). J lost 0 bases, V lost 7 bases, and 9 bases had no gene match. The CDR3 totals 16 residues. The CDR3 region is CASTAGLGRSTDTQYF. CDR3 in DNA: TGTGCCAGTACAGCGGGACTAGGACGTAGCACAGATACGCAGTATTTT.

The V and J genes are TRBV2 and TRBJ1-1, with D uncertain. Germline V lookup: CDR1 SNHLY, CDR2 FYNNEI. Between the trimmed V and J ends, which lost 6 bases and 6 bases, there was a span of 8 bases. The CDR3 is 11 residues long. This CDR3 is CASRLQPEAFF. The CDR3 DNA is TGTGCCAGCAGATTACAACCTGAAGCTTTCTTT.

The rearrangement uses TRBV4-2 and TRBJ2-1, with 10 bases that match TRBD2. Germline trimming cut 2 bases from V and 9 bases from J; bases unmatched to any gene: 7. The CDR3 runs 15 residues. Germline loops: CDR1 LGHNA, CDR2 YNFKEQ. Here the CDR3 DNA reads TGTGCCAGCAGCCAATCCGGGACTAGCGTTCCTGAGCAGTTCTTC. Residues: CASSQSGTSVPEQFF.

The chain uses TRBV9 and TRBJ1-1; D is perhaps TRBD1 (6 bases). This CDR3 is built from 15 residues. Germline-derived CDR1 and CDR2 are SGDLS and YYNGEE. Trimming took off 5 bases at V and 0 bases at J, with 14 bases between the two ends. CDR3 amino acids: CASSRGGNLNTEAFF. The CDR3 DNA reads as TGTGCCAGCAGTAGGGGGGGGAACCTGAACACTGAAGCTTTCTTT.

Worth noting for this clone: Distinct nucleotide sequences in the sample also encode this CDR3. This chain links TRBV5-1 with TRBJ1-1; 11 bases fit TRBD1. Germline loops: CDR1 SGHRS, CDR2 YFSETQ. V lost 4 bases, J lost 4 bases, and 3 bases stayed unmatched. The CDR3 length is 14 residues. The CDR3: CASSPGTGGTEAFF. The CDR3 DNA reads as TGCGCCAGCAGCCCTGGGACAGGGGGCACTGAAGCTTTCTTT.

In its sample, this clone was seen a few times. The chain joins TRBV18 to TRBJ2-5; 10 nucleotides line up with TRBD1. The V segment lost 1 base and the J segment 5 bases; nucleotides outside the gene matches: 4. The CDR3 covers 15 residues. The germline gives CDR1 KGHSH, CDR2 LQKENI. CDR3 amino acids: CASSPRGQGGETQYF. In DNA, the CDR3 is TGTGCCAGCTCACCACGAGGACAGGGGGGGGAGACCCAGTACTTC.

The genes are TRBV27 and TRBJ1-4; weak D call: TRBD1 (5 bases). This CDR3 comprises 15 residues. Trimming pared 6 bases from V and 3 bases from J, leaving 14 bases between. Germline V CDR1 and CDR2: MNHEY, SMNVEV (reference sequence). The CDR3 region has the DNA TGTGCCAGCAGGTGGGGGGGTAACGCTAATGAAAAACTGTTTTTT. Amino acid sequence: CASRWGGNANEKLFF.

V and J are TRBV5-6 and TRBJ1-2; possibly TRBD1 for D (5 bases). The CDR3 contains 16 residues. The germline V and J ends were trimmed by 4 bases and 4 bases, with 20 bases remaining between them. Germline CDR1 SGHDT, CDR2 YYEEEE. CDR3 sequence (DNA): TGTGCCAGCAGCCAAATAACACAGGTCCCCGTCTATGGCTACACCTTC. It codes for CASSQITQVPVYGYTF.

The rearrangement uses TRBV11-2 and TRBJ1-5; 8 bases map to TRBD1. Trimming removed 3 bases from V and 6 bases from J; junction bases left unmatched: 7. This CDR3 has 15 residues. The germline CDR1 and CDR2 sequences are SGHAT and FQNNGV. CDR3 sequence (DNA): TGTGCCAGCAGCTTCTCAGGGGGCGAGGGTCAGCCCCAGCATTTT. Its translation: CASSFSGGEGQPQHF.

This clone was seen just once. This chain uses TRBV6-5 with TRBJ2-6; 8 bases fit TRBD2. J lost 10 bases, V lost 7 bases, and 3 bases had no gene match. The V gene's germline CDR1 is MNHEY and CDR2 SVGAGI. CDR3 length: 12 residues. The CDR3 protein is CASNGGGNVLTF. The CDR3 DNA reads TGTGCCAGCAACGGGGGGGGGAACGTCCTGACTTTC.

As for this clone: One end of the junction does not line up with germline, which may come from a read error. In DNA form, the CDR3 reads TGTGCCAGCAGTAACTCTATGTCCGGGACAGGGACTAGCACAGATACGCAGTATTTT. Protein: CASSNSMSGTGTSTDTQYF. V and J are TRBV6-4 and TRBJ2-3, with 9 nucleotides matching TRBD1. Germline assignment: CDR1 MRHNA and CDR2 SNTAGT. The CDR3 contains 19 residues.

The chain is built from TRBV30 and TRBJ1-1, with D unclear. CDR1 is GTSNPN, CDR2 SVGIG, per germline (reference sequence). V was shortened by 3 bases and J by 0 bases, with 11 bases between the two germline ends. There are 14 residues in the CDR3. CDR3 nucleotides: TGTGCCTGGAGGGACTTCGATGTGAACACTGAAGCTTTCTTT. Its protein product is CAWRDFDVNTEAFF.